A selection of T cell receptor beta chains follows, all from one sample in a study of blood T cell repertoires in COVID-19. Sequenced by immunoSEQ multiplex PCR; TCRdb stores in-frame clones only, minus some. Found here are some 170,000 clones, around 80% of them singletons; the top ten hold 8% to 13%. Sequencing input: peripheral blood. These TCRs come from a man in his sixties with active or convalescent COVID-19. CDR3s include the opening cysteine and the closing phenylalanine or tryptophan. The order of the fields is V gene, clone size, J gene, D gene, CDR3 DNA, CDR3 protein. A D gene is named only where the DNA matches it firmly. Clone size appears in some rows only: once, few, many, or a class for an expanded clone.

V gene: TRBV18
clone size: NA
J gene: TRBJ2-3
D gene: TRBD1
CDR3 DNA: TGTGCCAGCTCACCTCCGGGACAGGACACAGATACGCAGTATTTT
CDR3 protein: CASSPPGQDTDTQYF

V gene: TRBV5-1
clone size: NA
J gene: TRBJ1-1
D gene: NA
CDR3 DNA: TGCGCCAGCAGAGTGGGGCTGAACACTGAAGCTTTCTTT
CDR3 protein: CASRVGLNTEAFF

V gene: TRBV11-3
clone size: NA
J gene: TRBJ2-1
D gene: TRBD2
CDR3 DNA: TGTGCCAGCAGCCCTAGGACTAGCGGGAGGAACAATGAGCAGTTCTTC
CDR3 protein: CASSPRTSGRNNEQFF

V gene: TRBV7-3
clone size: NA
J gene: TRBJ2-1
D gene: TRBD2
CDR3 DNA: TGTGCCAGCAGCCAGACCGGGGGGGCCCCCTACAATGAGCAGTTCTTC
CDR3 protein: CASSQTGGAPYNEQFF

V gene: TRBV2
clone size: NA
J gene: TRBJ2-7
D gene: TRBD2
CDR3 DNA: TGTGCCAGCAGTGACCTTTGGACTAGTGACTACGAGCAGTACTTC
CDR3 protein: CASSDLWTSDYEQYF

V gene: TRBV19
clone size: NA
J gene: TRBJ2-7
D gene: NA
CDR3 DNA: TGTGCCAGTAGTAGGGACACCTTTCCCTACGAGCAGTACTTC
CDR3 protein: CASSRDTFPYEQYF

V gene: TRBV18
clone size: NA
J gene: TRBJ1-3
D gene: TRBD1
CDR3 DNA: TGTGCCAGCTCACCACTGGGACAGGGAGGAAACACCATATATTTT
CDR3 protein: CASSPLGQGGNTIYF

V gene: TRBV11-2
clone size: NA
J gene: TRBJ2-7
D gene: TRBD2
CDR3 DNA: TGTGCCAGCAGCTTAGGAGACGGGAGGGGGTCCTACGAGCAGTACTTC
CDR3 protein: CASSLGDGRGSYEQYF

V gene: TRBV5-1
clone size: NA
J gene: TRBJ2-7
D gene: NA
CDR3 DNA: TGCGCCAGCAGCTTGGGGGCTCTCGTACGAAGCCGTTCCTACGAGCAGTACTTC
CDR3 protein: CASSLGALVRSRSYEQYF

V gene: TRBV6-5
clone size: NA
J gene: TRBJ2-2
D gene: NA
CDR3 DNA: TGTGCCAGCGCACCCAGCACCGGGGAGCTGTTTTTT
CDR3 protein: CASAPSTGELFF

V gene: TRBV19
clone size: few
J gene: TRBJ2-7
D gene: NA
CDR3 DNA: TGTGCCAGTAGTCCCCGGGACTCCTACTACGAGCAGTACTTC
CDR3 protein: CASSPRDSYYEQYF

V gene: TRBV2
clone size: NA
J gene: TRBJ2-1
D gene: TRBD1
CDR3 DNA: TGTGCCAGCAGTGAGCAGGGGGCCCGCAATGAGCAGTTCTTC
CDR3 protein: CASSEQGARNEQFF

V gene: TRBV19
clone size: NA
J gene: TRBJ2-7
D gene: TRBD1
CDR3 DNA: TGTGCCAGTAGTAAGACAGGGGGTTACAACGAGCAGTACTTC
CDR3 protein: CASSKTGGYNEQYF

V gene: TRBV6-5
clone size: NA
J gene: TRBJ2-7
D gene: NA
CDR3 DNA: TGTGCCAGCAAGAACAGGGTAGGGTACGAGCAGTACTTC
CDR3 protein: CASKNRVGYEQYF

V gene: TRBV2
clone size: NA
J gene: TRBJ2-5
D gene: TRBD2
CDR3 DNA: TGTGCCAGCAGGACGGGGACTAGCGGCCAAGAGACCCAGTACTTC
CDR3 protein: CASRTGTSGQETQYF

V gene: TRBV28
clone size: NA
J gene: TRBJ1-2
D gene: NA
CDR3 DNA: TGTGCCAGCAGTTCCAGGGTTAGCTACACCTTC
CDR3 protein: CASSSRVSYTF

V gene: TRBV12-3/TRBV12-4
clone size: few
J gene: TRBJ2-7
D gene: TRBD2
CDR3 DNA: TGTGCCACCCGGACTAGCGGGGCCTACGAGCAGTACTTC
CDR3 protein: CATRTSGAYEQYF

V gene: TRBV4-1
clone size: NA
J gene: TRBJ2-5
D gene: TRBD1
CDR3 DNA: TGCGCCAGCAGCCTACAGGGGAACGGGCAAGAGACCCAGTACTTC
CDR3 protein: CASSLQGNGQETQYF

V gene: TRBV10-1
clone size: NA
J gene: TRBJ2-7
D gene: NA
CDR3 DNA: TGCGCCAGCAGTGAGTCTATAGGGGAACCCTTTTCCTACGAGCAGTACTTC
CDR3 protein: CASSESIGEPFSYEQYF

V gene: TRBV11-3
clone size: NA
J gene: TRBJ2-3
D gene: NA
CDR3 DNA: TGTGCCAGCAAGCAGGAGGAAAGGGAGGCCACAGATACGCAGTATTTT
CDR3 protein: CASKQEEREATDTQYF

V gene: TRBV3-1/TRBV3-2
clone size: once
J gene: TRBJ1-6
D gene: TRBD1
CDR3 DNA: TGTGCCAGCAGCCGCAGACAGGGGGATAATTCACCCCTCCACTTT
CDR3 protein: CASSRRQGDNSPLHF

V gene: TRBV3-1/TRBV3-2
clone size: NA
J gene: TRBJ1-2
D gene: TRBD1
CDR3 DNA: TGTGCCAGCAGCTCGGACAGGATGGATGGCTACACCTTC
CDR3 protein: CASSSDRMDGYTF

V gene: TRBV15
clone size: NA
J gene: TRBJ1-2
D gene: NA
CDR3 DNA: TGTGCCACCAGCAGAGTTCGGAACTATGGCTACACCTTC
CDR3 protein: CATSRVRNYGYTF

V gene: TRBV3-1/TRBV3-2
clone size: once
J gene: TRBJ1-4
D gene: TRBD1
CDR3 DNA: TGTGCCAGCAGCCCGGGGACAGGGGTTGCTAATGAAAAACTGTTTTTT
CDR3 protein: CASSPGTGVANEKLFF

V gene: TRBV6-5
clone size: NA
J gene: TRBJ2-7
D gene: NA
CDR3 DNA: TGTGCCAGCAGAGCAACCACAGGGGGAGGGAGCGAGCAGTACTTC
CDR3 protein: CASRATTGGGSEQYF

V gene: TRBV11-2
clone size: NA
J gene: TRBJ1-2
D gene: TRBD1
CDR3 DNA: TGTGCCAGCAGCTTAGGGGACAGCGTCTATGGCTACACCTTC
CDR3 protein: CASSLGDSVYGYTF

V gene: TRBV10-3
clone size: NA
J gene: TRBJ2-1
D gene: TRBD1
CDR3 DNA: TGTGCCACACAGGGGGCGTCCTACAATGAGCAGTTCTTC
CDR3 protein: CATQGASYNEQFF

V gene: TRBV11-2
clone size: NA
J gene: TRBJ2-1
D gene: TRBD1
CDR3 DNA: TGTGCCAGCAGCTCGACAGGGGGCCGCCACAATGAGCAGTTCTTC
CDR3 protein: CASSSTGGRHNEQFF

V gene: TRBV6-2/TRBV6-3
clone size: NA
J gene: TRBJ2-3
D gene: NA
CDR3 DNA: TGTGCCAGCAGTTATGACGGGGGAGGCACAGATACGCAGTATTTT
CDR3 protein: CASSYDGGGTDTQYF